These T cell receptor beta chains were read from a single sample in a study of blood T cells in healthy people across ages. TCRdb re-analysed the 5' RACE reads in MiXCR, keeping a single row per CDR3 protein. The table lists about 570,000 distinct CDR3 sequences, 27% of them singletons. The sample consisted of blood. The receptors shown here come from a woman in her 70s in good health. CDR3s leave out the opening cysteine and the closing phenylalanine or tryptophan. Fields, in order: J gene, D gene, V gene, CDR3 protein. The D gene is left open where the match is weak.

j_call: TRBJ2-5
d_call: NA
v_call: TRBV5-1
cdr3_aa: ASSSSGGTEETQY

j_call: TRBJ1-2
d_call: NA
v_call: TRBV20-1
cdr3_aa: SARDPFQGGRHGYT

j_call: TRBJ2-5
d_call: TRBD1
v_call: TRBV9
cdr3_aa: ASSGGTGVGETQY

j_call: NA
d_call: TRBD2
v_call: TRBV7-2
cdr3_aa: ASSLLPGGEDEQF

j_call: TRBJ2-5
d_call: TRBD2
v_call: TRBV5-6
cdr3_aa: ASSFYGGAVRETQY

j_call: TRBJ2-1
d_call: TRBD1
v_call: TRBV12-5
cdr3_aa: ASDQGQGEQY

j_call: TRBJ2-4
d_call: NA
v_call: TRBV5-6
cdr3_aa: ASSLGATGNKNIQY

j_call: TRBJ2-1
d_call: TRBD2
v_call: TRBV5-1
cdr3_aa: ASSLMTSGNGNEQF

j_call: TRBJ2-6
d_call: TRBD1
v_call: TRBV7-2
cdr3_aa: ASSLRVTGYGANVLT

j_call: TRBJ1-2
d_call: NA
v_call: TRBV14
cdr3_aa: ASSQATSYGYT

j_call: TRBJ2-1
d_call: NA
v_call: TRBV14
cdr3_aa: ASSQGYWGHNEQF

j_call: TRBJ2-2
d_call: NA
v_call: TRBV20-1
cdr3_aa: SARSQTSTGELF

j_call: TRBJ2-7
d_call: NA
v_call: TRBV15
cdr3_aa: ATSREQSYEQY

j_call: TRBJ2-5
d_call: TRBD1
v_call: TRBV20-1
cdr3_aa: SARVVGQGQETQY

j_call: TRBJ2-6
d_call: TRBD1
v_call: TRBV6-2/TRBV6-3
cdr3_aa: ASGQGAGVGANVLT

j_call: TRBJ1-2
d_call: NA
v_call: TRBV7-2
cdr3_aa: ASSPTGGPNYGYT

j_call: TRBJ1-4
d_call: NA
v_call: TRBV5-1
cdr3_aa: ASSYSPGGEKLF

j_call: TRBJ2-3
d_call: TRBD1
v_call: TRBV7-3
cdr3_aa: ASSSGQGSDTQY

j_call: TRBJ1-2
d_call: NA
v_call: TRBV4-2
cdr3_aa: ASSLGGKEGYT

j_call: TRBJ2-3
d_call: NA
v_call: TRBV6-6
cdr3_aa: ASSDQGREDTQY

j_call: TRBJ2-5
d_call: NA
v_call: TRBV6-2/TRBV6-3
cdr3_aa: ASSFRQEEETQY

j_call: TRBJ2-4
d_call: NA
v_call: TRBV12-3/TRBV12-4
cdr3_aa: ASTLGGGQNIQY

j_call: TRBJ2-7
d_call: NA
v_call: TRBV5-1
cdr3_aa: ASSPGVDYEQY

j_call: TRBJ2-3
d_call: TRBD2
v_call: TRBV7-2
cdr3_aa: ASSWGLGDTQY

j_call: TRBJ2-4
d_call: NA
v_call: TRBV9
cdr3_aa: ASSVSGKNIQY

j_call: TRBJ2-7
d_call: NA
v_call: TRBV7-9
cdr3_aa: ASSLNAGSLEQY

j_call: TRBJ2-5
d_call: NA
v_call: TRBV30
cdr3_aa: AWSDGIDSGFGETQY

j_call: TRBJ1-2
d_call: NA
v_call: TRBV12-3/TRBV12-4
cdr3_aa: ASSPGGDYGYT

j_call: NA
d_call: TRBD2
v_call: TRBV20-1
cdr3_aa: SASSSGGYNEQF

j_call: TRBJ2-5
d_call: TRBD1
v_call: TRBV4-3
cdr3_aa: ASSQDAGQGGETQY

j_call: TRBJ1-2
d_call: NA
v_call: TRBV2
cdr3_aa: ASSDMAGNPSNYGYT

j_call: TRBJ2-3
d_call: NA
v_call: TRBV20-1
cdr3_aa: SARVGSPDTQY

j_call: TRBJ1-1
d_call: NA
v_call: TRBV3-1
cdr3_aa: ASSQDRGAGAF

j_call: TRBJ2-3
d_call: TRBD2
v_call: TRBV12-3/TRBV12-4
cdr3_aa: ASSLLLGRGEY

j_call: TRBJ2-1
d_call: TRBD2
v_call: TRBV5-1
cdr3_aa: ASGGRGLAGDRARRNEQF

j_call: TRBJ2-1
d_call: TRBD2
v_call: TRBV12-3/TRBV12-4
cdr3_aa: ASSVAGVDEQF

j_call: TRBJ1-2
d_call: TRBD1
v_call: TRBV20-1
cdr3_aa: SARVRTGANYGYT